These T cell receptor beta chains were read from a single sample in a study of T-cell reconstitution after alpha-beta-depleted transplantation in children. In TCRdb, the PCR reads were re-called with MiXCR into one record per CDR3 protein. This sample has approximately 490,000 distinct CDR3 sequences; roughly a tenth occur once, and the top ten carry 2%. Sequenced material: PBMCs, taken before TCRalphabeta/CD19-depleted stem cell transplant. These receptors were obtained from a child aged 2-15 years with inherited bone marrow failure, due to receive a stem cell transplant. Each CDR3 is given with its conserved first and last residue. The D gene is left open where the match is weak. Clone size is given for some rows only: seen once, a few or many times, or a class if the clone is expanded.

D | size | J | V | CDR3 | DNA
. | . | TRBJ1-1 | TRBV6-2/TRBV6-3 | CASIPVEAFF | TGTGCCAGCATTCCAGTGGAAGCTTTCTTT
. | many | TRBJ2-7 | TRBV11-2 | CASSFPGHFYEQYF | TGTGCCAGCAGCTTCCCGGGACATTTTTACGAGCAGTACTTC
. | many | TRBJ2-1 | TRBV4-3 | CASSQGPRVYNEQFF | TGCGCCAGCAGCCAAGGGCCTAGGGTCTACAATGAGCAGTTCTTC
TRBD1 | many | TRBJ2-7 | TRBV24-1 | CATSDQYGTVYEQYF | TGTGCCACCAGTGATCAATACGGGACAGTCTACGAGCAGTACTTC
TRBD2 | . | TRBJ2-1 | TRBV3-1 | CASCPTPGTSGSSYNEQFF | TGTGCCAGCTGTCCCACTCCCGGGACTAGCGGGAGCTCCTACAATGAGCAGTTCTTC
TRBD1 | . | TRBJ1-1 | TRBV29-1 | CSGWGGDRANTEAFF | TGCAGCGGTTGGGGGGGGGACAGGGCGAACACTGAAGCTTTCTTT
. | many | TRBJ1-5 | TRBV7-6 | CASSLGGTQPQHF | TGTGCCAGCAGCTTAGGGGGAACGCAGCCCCAGCATTTT
TRBD1 | many | TRBJ2-7 | TRBV12-3/TRBV12-4 | CASKGQGTYEQYF | TGTGCCAGCAAAGGACAGGGGACCTACGAGCAGTACTTC
TRBD2 | few | TRBJ2-2 | TRBV4-1 | CASSQDASGSETGELFF | TGCGCCAGCAGCCAAGACGCTAGCGGGAGTGAGACCGGGGAGCTGTTTTTT
TRBD1 | many | TRBJ2-5 | TRBV20-1 | CSAPDRGKRTQYF | TGCAGTGCGCCGGACAGGGGCAAGAGAACCCAGTACTTC
. | many | TRBJ1-1 | TRBV20-1 | CSATDTGQLTEAFF | TGCAGTGCTACCGACACCGGACAGCTCACTGAAGCTTTCTTT
. | many | TRBJ2-3 | TRBV2 | CASSPGTSSTDTQYF | TGTGCCAGCAGCCCCGGGACTTCGAGCACAGATACGCAGTATTTT
. | many | TRBJ2-3 | TRBV27 | CASSPLRQRGTDTQYF | TGTGCCAGCAGTCCGCTGCGACAGAGAGGGACAGATACGCAGTATTTT
TRBD1 | . | TRBJ2-6 | TRBV29-1 | CSVDPFTGGQSGANVLTF | TGCAGCGTTGATCCTTTTACAGGGGGACAATCTGGGGCCAACGTCCTGACTTTC
. | . | TRBJ1-2 | TRBV24-1 | CATSDEGVGYTF | TGTGCCACCAGTGATGAGGGGGTTGGCTACACCTTC
TRBD2 | . | TRBJ2-1 | TRBV24-1 | CATSDSGTSGRNEQFF | TGTGCCACCAGTGATTCCGGGACTAGCGGGAGGAATGAGCAGTTCTTC
. | many | TRBJ2-5 | TRBV3-1 | CASSQVGRRALETQYF | TGTGCCAGCAGCCAAGTAGGCCGCAGGGCTTTAGAGACCCAGTACTTC